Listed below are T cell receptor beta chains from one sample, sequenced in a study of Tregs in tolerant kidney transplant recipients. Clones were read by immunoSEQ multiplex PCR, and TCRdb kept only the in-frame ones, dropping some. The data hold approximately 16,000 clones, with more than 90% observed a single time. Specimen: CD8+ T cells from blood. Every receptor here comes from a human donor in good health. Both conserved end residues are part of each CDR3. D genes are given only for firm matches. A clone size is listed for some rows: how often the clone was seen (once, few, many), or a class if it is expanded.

CDR3nt: TGTGCCAGCAGCTCACCTCGGGGGGGCTATTCCCGAACTAATGAAAAACTGTTTTTT; CDR3aa: CASSSPRGGYSRTNEKLFF; v_gene: TRBV7-9; j_gene: TRBJ1-4; d_gene: -; len: 19; abundance: -
CDR3nt: TGCGCCAGCAGCCTGGGCGGGAACACTGAAGCTTTCTTT; CDR3aa: CASSLGGNTEAFF; v_gene: TRBV4-1; j_gene: TRBJ1-1; d_gene: -; len: 13; abundance: -
CDR3nt: TGTGCCAGCAGCTTATGGGCTAGCGGTACTAGCACAGATACGCAGTATTTT; CDR3aa: CASSLWASGTSTDTQYF; v_gene: TRBV7-2; j_gene: TRBJ2-3; d_gene: TRBD2; len: 17; abundance: once
CDR3nt: TGTGCCAGCAGTTACGGGACAGGGAGCTCCTACGAGCAGTACTTC; CDR3aa: CASSYGTGSSYEQYF; v_gene: TRBV6-9; j_gene: TRBJ2-7; d_gene: TRBD1; len: 15; abundance: -
CDR3nt: TGTGCCATCGGCAACAGGGGGGTCGATGAGCAGTTCTTC; CDR3aa: CAIGNRGVDEQFF; v_gene: TRBV10-3; j_gene: TRBJ2-1; d_gene: TRBD1; len: 13; abundance: -
CDR3nt: TGTGCCAGCAGCCCCCTGCCTTTGTGGGGGGGAGGAGGAGATACGCAGTATTTT; CDR3aa: CASSPLPLWGGGGDTQYF; v_gene: TRBV7-2; j_gene: TRBJ2-3; d_gene: TRBD2; len: 18; abundance: -
CDR3nt: TGTGCCAGCAGCTTAACCCCCGGCGAGCAGTACTTC; CDR3aa: CASSLTPGEQYF; v_gene: TRBV5-1; j_gene: TRBJ2-7; d_gene: -; len: 12; abundance: -
CDR3nt: TGCGCCAGCAGCTTGAGGGCAGCGGACGAGCAGTACTTC; CDR3aa: CASSLRAADEQYF; v_gene: TRBV5-1; j_gene: TRBJ2-7; d_gene: -; len: 13; abundance: -
CDR3nt: TGTGCCATCAGTGGCAGCGGGAGGGCCTCTAATGAGCAGTTCTTC; CDR3aa: CAISGSGRASNEQFF; v_gene: TRBV10-3; j_gene: TRBJ2-1; d_gene: TRBD2; len: 15; abundance: -
CDR3nt: TGTGCCAGCAGCGTAGGCAGCCTCGCCGGGGAGCTGTTTTTT; CDR3aa: CASSVGSLAGELFF; v_gene: TRBV9; j_gene: TRBJ2-2; d_gene: -; len: 14; abundance: -
CDR3nt: TGTGCCTGGAGTTCGGGAGCTGGGGCCAACGTCCTGACTTTC; CDR3aa: CAWSSGAGANVLTF; v_gene: TRBV30; j_gene: TRBJ2-6; d_gene: -; len: 14; abundance: -
CDR3nt: TGTGCCAGCAGAGAGCCGGGACTAGCCGGTAATGAGCAGTTCTTC; CDR3aa: CASREPGLAGNEQFF; v_gene: TRBV11-2; j_gene: TRBJ2-1; d_gene: TRBD2; len: 15; abundance: -
CDR3nt: TGCAGCGTTCCGGGACAGGGCCCCTACGAGCAGTACTTC; CDR3aa: CSVPGQGPYEQYF; v_gene: TRBV29-1; j_gene: TRBJ2-7; d_gene: TRBD1; len: 13; abundance: -
CDR3nt: TGTGCCAGCAGGGCGGGGATGTTCGGGGAGCTGTTTTTT; CDR3aa: CASRAGMFGELFF; v_gene: TRBV27; j_gene: TRBJ2-2; d_gene: -; len: 13; abundance: -
CDR3nt: TGTGCCAGCAGCTCCCCAATGGGGGGGAACACTGAAGCTTTCTTT; CDR3aa: CASSSPMGGNTEAFF; v_gene: TRBV7-9; j_gene: TRBJ1-1; d_gene: -; len: 15; abundance: -
CDR3nt: TGTGCCAGCAGCGATGAAGGGGGTTACACAGATACGCAGTATTTT; CDR3aa: CASSDEGGYTDTQYF; v_gene: TRBV7-8; j_gene: TRBJ2-3; d_gene: -; len: 15; abundance: -
CDR3nt: TGTGCCAGCAGCTTAGATATGGGGGGCAGATACGAGCAGTACTTC; CDR3aa: CASSLDMGGRYEQYF; v_gene: TRBV11-2; j_gene: TRBJ2-7; d_gene: -; len: 15; abundance: -
CDR3nt: TGTGCCAGCAGCGTACTAAGCACAGATACGCAGTATTTT; CDR3aa: CASSVLSTDTQYF; v_gene: TRBV9; j_gene: TRBJ2-3; d_gene: -; len: 13; abundance: -
CDR3nt: TGTGCCAGCAGCTTTGCCGGGGGGAATGAGCAGTTCTTC; CDR3aa: CASSFAGGNEQFF; v_gene: TRBV7-6; j_gene: TRBJ2-1; d_gene: TRBD2; len: 13; abundance: -
CDR3nt: TGTGCCAGCAGCTTGGGCAGCTACTACGAGCAGTACTTC; CDR3aa: CASSLGSYYEQYF; v_gene: TRBV11-2; j_gene: TRBJ2-7; d_gene: -; len: 13; abundance: -
CDR3nt: TGTGCCAGCAGCTCCTTGGGTGGAGATACGCAGTATTTT; CDR3aa: CASSSLGGDTQYF; v_gene: TRBV7-2; j_gene: TRBJ2-3; d_gene: -; len: 13; abundance: once
CDR3nt: TGTGCCAGCAGCCCGAAGCCGACAGGGGACTATGGCTACACCTTC; CDR3aa: CASSPKPTGDYGYTF; v_gene: TRBV5-4; j_gene: TRBJ1-2; d_gene: TRBD1; len: 15; abundance: -
CDR3nt: TGTGCCAGCAGCCCCATGGCAGGGACGAATCAGCCCCAGCATTTT; CDR3aa: CASSPMAGTNQPQHF; v_gene: TRBV6-5; j_gene: TRBJ1-5; d_gene: -; len: 15; abundance: -
CDR3nt: TGTGCCAGCAGTTTAACCGGACAGCTGAGCAATCAGCCCCAGCATTTT; CDR3aa: CASSLTGQLSNQPQHF; v_gene: TRBV27; j_gene: TRBJ1-5; d_gene: -; len: 16; abundance: -
CDR3nt: TGTGCCAGCAGTTATGGGGGCAGCGACGAGCAGTACTTC; CDR3aa: CASSYGGSDEQYF; v_gene: TRBV6-9; j_gene: TRBJ2-7; d_gene: -; len: 13; abundance: -
CDR3nt: TGTGCCAGCAAGACACAGGTTAGCTCCTACGAGCAGTACTTC; CDR3aa: CASKTQVSSYEQYF; v_gene: TRBV27; j_gene: TRBJ2-7; d_gene: -; len: 14; abundance: -
CDR3nt: TGTGCCAGCAGCTTTAGCGGGAGAGGCACAGATACGCAGTATTTT; CDR3aa: CASSFSGRGTDTQYF; v_gene: TRBV11-2; j_gene: TRBJ2-3; d_gene: TRBD2; len: 15; abundance: -
CDR3nt: TGTGCCATCAGTGAGTGGGAGGGGAGACGTGGCTACACCTTC; CDR3aa: CAISEWEGRRGYTF; v_gene: TRBV10-3; j_gene: TRBJ1-2; d_gene: -; len: 14; abundance: -
CDR3nt: TGTGCCAGCAGCTTGGGTCTAGCGGGAGGCTACAATGAGCAGTTCTTC; CDR3aa: CASSLGLAGGYNEQFF; v_gene: TRBV5-6; j_gene: TRBJ2-1; d_gene: TRBD2; len: 16; abundance: -
CDR3nt: TGTGCCAGCAGTTCTCTGGACACATCTTATGGCTACACCTTC; CDR3aa: CASSSLDTSYGYTF; v_gene: TRBV27; j_gene: TRBJ1-2; d_gene: -; len: 14; abundance: -
CDR3nt: TGCGCCAGCAGCTTGGTTGGGGGGCTGCATGAAAAACTGTTTTTT; CDR3aa: CASSLVGGLHEKLFF; v_gene: TRBV5-1; j_gene: TRBJ1-4; d_gene: -; len: 15; abundance: -
CDR3nt: TGTGCCACCAGCAGAGACACACAAGACTACTATGGCTACACCTTC; CDR3aa: CATSRDTQDYYGYTF; v_gene: TRBV15; j_gene: TRBJ1-2; d_gene: -; len: 15; abundance: once
CDR3nt: TGTGCCAGCAGCTTAGGCAGAACTAACTATGGCTACACCTTC; CDR3aa: CASSLGRTNYGYTF; v_gene: TRBV13; j_gene: TRBJ1-2; d_gene: -; len: 14; abundance: once
CDR3nt: TGTGCCAGCAGTTACCTGGCAGGCCCCTCCAACGTCCTGACTTTC; CDR3aa: CASSYLAGPSNVLTF; v_gene: TRBV6-5; j_gene: TRBJ2-6; d_gene: -; len: 15; abundance: -
CDR3nt: TGTGCCAGTTTTGGGAGAACAACAGGGTCGACCTATGGCTACACCTTC; CDR3aa: CASFGRTTGSTYGYTF; v_gene: TRBV19; j_gene: TRBJ1-2; d_gene: -; len: 16; abundance: -
CDR3nt: TGTGCCAGCAGCCGCCTAGGGAGGGAGGGTTGCGATGAGCAGTTCTTC; CDR3aa: CASSRLGREGCDEQFF; v_gene: TRBV7-9; j_gene: TRBJ2-1; d_gene: TRBD2; len: 16; abundance: -
CDR3nt: TGCGCCAGCAGCCAAGGTTCCCCCATTTTCTATGGCTACACCTTC; CDR3aa: CASSQGSPIFYGYTF; v_gene: TRBV4-3; j_gene: TRBJ1-2; d_gene: -; len: 15; abundance: -